This TCR beta chain was observed in a study of shared clonotypes between healthy human individuals. Overall study context: Three plates each covered CD4 naive and memory; CD8 naive two, CD8 memory one.

Measured with immunoSEQ multiplex PCR; TCRdb has only the in-frame clones, and not every one. The profile covers about 2.2 million clones, with roughly 95% appearing a single time and more than 1.5% taken by the ten largest. General study findings and limits: Across subsets, estimated richness was generally greater for naive than for memory populations. Relative to clonotypes present in all four donors, those not shared had lower generation probabilities.

About this clone itself: Its antigen is currently unknown.

The CDR3 is 14 residues long. Trimming cost V 5 bases and J 1 base, with 11 bases left between them. CDR1 and CDR2 from the germline V gene are GTSNPN and SVGIG (reference sequence). CD45RO-negative, CCR7-positively selected cells formed the naive CD8 fraction, excluding terminally differentiated effector memory CD45RA+ cells. Material: naive CD8+ T cells from PBMCs. This chain joins TRBV30 and TRBJ2-2; D ambiguous. This TCR was recovered from a man between 18 and 29 years old in good health. Some clones in this sample may be carry-over from other donors' samples. CDR3 nucleotide sequence: TGTGCCTGGGGGGTGCTACTGAACACCGGGGAGCTGTTTTTT. It codes for CAWGVLLNTGELFF.